This T cell receptor (beta chain) was profiled in a study of Ad26.COV2.S vaccination and SARS-CoV-2 variants. This table comes from immunoSEQ multiplex PCR, and its TCRdb copy is limited to in-frame clones, with some not included. The sample carries approximately 450,000 clones, about 93% recorded once. The treatment denotes: 15 to 20 received Ad26.COV2.S at low or high dose, single or two shots; 5 received placebo; per-sample allocation not given. The study sampled participants on day 63 after the first vaccine or placebo injection. The CDR3 extends over 13 amino acids. The V gene lost 5 bases and the J gene lost 5 bases, with 10 bases spanning the gap. Germline lookup yields CDR1 SGHTA and CDR2 FQGTGA.

This chain joins TRBV7-3 and TRBJ2-1, with D hard to call. The TCR comes from a person aged 18-60 years who received the Ad26.COV2.S COVID-19 vaccine or a placebo. This sample comprised peripheral blood, obtained in a trial of Ad26.COV2.S vaccine versus placebo. This chain's CDR3 is CASSLKRDNEQFF. The CDR3 DNA reads as TGTGCCAGCAGCCTCAAACGGGACAATGAGCAGTTCTTC.